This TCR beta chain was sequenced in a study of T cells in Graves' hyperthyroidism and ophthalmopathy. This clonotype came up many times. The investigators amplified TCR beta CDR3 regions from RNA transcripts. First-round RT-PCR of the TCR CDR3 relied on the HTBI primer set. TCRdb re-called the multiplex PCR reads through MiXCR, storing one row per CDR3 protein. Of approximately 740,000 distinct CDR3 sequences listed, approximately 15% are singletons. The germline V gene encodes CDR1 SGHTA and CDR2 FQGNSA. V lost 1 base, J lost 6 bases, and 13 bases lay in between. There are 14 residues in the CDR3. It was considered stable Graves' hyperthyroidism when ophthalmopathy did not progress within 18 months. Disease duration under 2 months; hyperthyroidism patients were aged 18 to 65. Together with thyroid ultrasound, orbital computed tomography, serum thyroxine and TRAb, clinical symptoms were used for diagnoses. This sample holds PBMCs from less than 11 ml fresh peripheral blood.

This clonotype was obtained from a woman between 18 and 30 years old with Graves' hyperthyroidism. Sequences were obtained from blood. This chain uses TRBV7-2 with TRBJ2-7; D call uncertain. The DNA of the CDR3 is TGTGCCAGCAGCTTAGTTCACGAAAGGAGCGAGCAGTACTTC. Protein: CASSLVHERSEQYF. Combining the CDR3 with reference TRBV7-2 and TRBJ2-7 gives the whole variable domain GAGVSQSPSNKVTEKGKDVELRCDPISGHTALYWYRQSLGQGLEFLIYFQGNSAPDKSGLPSDRFSAERTGGSVSTLTIQRTQQEDSAVYLCASSLVHERSEQYFGPGTRLTVT.